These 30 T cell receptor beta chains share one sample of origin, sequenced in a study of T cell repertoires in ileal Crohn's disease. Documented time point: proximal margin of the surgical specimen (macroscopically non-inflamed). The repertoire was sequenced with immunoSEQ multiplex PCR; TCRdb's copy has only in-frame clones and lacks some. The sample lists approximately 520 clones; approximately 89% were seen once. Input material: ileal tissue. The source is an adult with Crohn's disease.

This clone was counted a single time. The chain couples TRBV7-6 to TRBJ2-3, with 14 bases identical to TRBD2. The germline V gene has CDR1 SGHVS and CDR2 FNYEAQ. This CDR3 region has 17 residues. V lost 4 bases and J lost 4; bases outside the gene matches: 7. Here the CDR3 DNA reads TGTGCCAGCAGCTCCCCGACTAGCGGGAGGGCCGCAGATACGCAGTATTTT. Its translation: CASSSPTSGRAADTQYF.

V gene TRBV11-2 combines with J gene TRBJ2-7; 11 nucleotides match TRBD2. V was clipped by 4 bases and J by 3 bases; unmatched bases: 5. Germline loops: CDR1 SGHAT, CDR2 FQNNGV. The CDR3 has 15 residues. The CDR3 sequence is CASSSTGTSGYEQYF. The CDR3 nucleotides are TGTGCCAGCAGCTCCACCGGGACTAGCGGCTACGAGCAGTACTTC.

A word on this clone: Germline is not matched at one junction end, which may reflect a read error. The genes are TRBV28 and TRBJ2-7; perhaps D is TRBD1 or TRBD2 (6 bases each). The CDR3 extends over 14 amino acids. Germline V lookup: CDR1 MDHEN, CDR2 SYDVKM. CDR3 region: CASNLGGSRYEQYF. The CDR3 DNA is TGTGCCAGCAATTTAGGGGGGTCTCGCTACGAGCAGTACTTC. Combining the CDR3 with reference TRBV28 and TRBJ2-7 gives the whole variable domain DVKVTQSSRYLVKRTGEKVFLECVQDMDHENMFWYRQDPGLGLRLIYFSYDVKMKEKGDIPEGYSVSREKKERFSLILESASTNQTSMYLCASNLGGSRYEQYFGPGTRLTVT.

DNA for the CDR3: TGTGCCAGCAGTGAAGGACCGGCTAATGAAAAACTGTTTTTT. Amino acids: CASSEGPANEKLFF. The chain joins TRBV6-1 to TRBJ1-4; the D is unclear. Germline V gene data show CDR1 as MNHNS and CDR2 as SASEGT. Trimming stripped 1 base from V and 3 bases from J, with 6 bases between. The CDR3 consists of 14 residues.

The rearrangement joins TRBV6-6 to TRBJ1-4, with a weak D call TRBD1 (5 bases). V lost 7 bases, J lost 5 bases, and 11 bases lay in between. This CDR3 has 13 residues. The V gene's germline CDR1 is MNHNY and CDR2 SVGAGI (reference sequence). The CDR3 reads CASTDPGNEKLFF. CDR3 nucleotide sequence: TGTGCCAGCACCGACCCAGGGAATGAAAAACTGTTTTTT.

CDR3 region: CASSLTSVYNEQFF. The CDR3 region has the DNA TGTGCCAGCAGCTTAACGAGCGTATACAATGAGCAGTTCTTC. The J gene is TRBJ2-1, the V gene TRBV7-9; D gene unclear. From germline, CDR1 is SEHNR and CDR2 FQNEAQ (reference sequence). The CDR3 extends over 14 amino acids. V was pared by 2 bases and J by 4 bases, with 9 bases between.

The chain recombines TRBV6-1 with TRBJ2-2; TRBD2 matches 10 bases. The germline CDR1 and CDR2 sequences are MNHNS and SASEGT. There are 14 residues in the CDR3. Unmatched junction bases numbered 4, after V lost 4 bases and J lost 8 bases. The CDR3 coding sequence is TGTGCCAGCAGTGTGACTAGCGGGCCTGGGGAGCTGTTTTTT. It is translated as CASSVTSGPGELFF.

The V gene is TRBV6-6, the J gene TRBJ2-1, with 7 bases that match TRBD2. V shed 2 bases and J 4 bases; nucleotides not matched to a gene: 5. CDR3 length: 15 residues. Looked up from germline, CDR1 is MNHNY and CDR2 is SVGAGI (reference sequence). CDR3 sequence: CASSYGREPYNEQFF. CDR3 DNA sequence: TGTGCCAGCAGTTACGGGCGGGAGCCGTACAATGAGCAGTTCTTC.

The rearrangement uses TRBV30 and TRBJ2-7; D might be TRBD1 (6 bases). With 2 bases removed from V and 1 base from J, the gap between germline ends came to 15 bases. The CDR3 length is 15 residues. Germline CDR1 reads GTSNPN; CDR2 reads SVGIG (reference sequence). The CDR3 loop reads CAWSPSDRSSYEQYF. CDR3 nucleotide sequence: TGTGCCTGGAGTCCATCGGACAGATCATCCTACGAGCAGTACTTC.

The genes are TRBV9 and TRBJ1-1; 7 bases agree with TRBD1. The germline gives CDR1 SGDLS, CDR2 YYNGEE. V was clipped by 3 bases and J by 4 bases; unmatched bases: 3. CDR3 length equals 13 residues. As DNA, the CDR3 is TGTGCCAGCAGCGACGCAGGGGGCACTGAAGCTTTCTTT. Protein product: CASSDAGGTEAFF.

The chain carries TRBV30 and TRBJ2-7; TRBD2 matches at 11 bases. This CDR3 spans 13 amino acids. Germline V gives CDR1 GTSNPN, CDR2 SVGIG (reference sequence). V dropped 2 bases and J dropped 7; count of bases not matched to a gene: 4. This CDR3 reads CAWSQASGREQYF. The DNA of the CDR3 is TGTGCCTGGAGTCAAGCTAGCGGGAGGGAGCAGTACTTC.

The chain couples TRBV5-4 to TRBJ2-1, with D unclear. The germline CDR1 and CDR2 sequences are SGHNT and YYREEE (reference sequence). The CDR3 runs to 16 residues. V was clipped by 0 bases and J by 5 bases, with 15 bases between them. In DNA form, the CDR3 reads TGTGCCAGCAGCTTGGGGGATATGGGGTACCACAATGAGCAGTTCTTC. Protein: CASSLGDMGYHNEQFF.

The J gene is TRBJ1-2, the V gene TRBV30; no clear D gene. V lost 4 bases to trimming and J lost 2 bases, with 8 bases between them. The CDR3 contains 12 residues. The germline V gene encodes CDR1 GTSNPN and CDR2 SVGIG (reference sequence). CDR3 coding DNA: TGTGCCTGGACCAGCGGGAACTATGGCTACACCTTC. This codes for CAWTSGNYGYTF.

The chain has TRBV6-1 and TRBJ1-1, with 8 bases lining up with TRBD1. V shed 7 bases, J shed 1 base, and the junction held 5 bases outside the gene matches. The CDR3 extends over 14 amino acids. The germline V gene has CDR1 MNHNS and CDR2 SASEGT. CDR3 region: CASTPGQANTEAFF. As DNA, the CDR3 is TGTGCCAGCACCCCGGGACAGGCGAACACTGAAGCTTTCTTT.

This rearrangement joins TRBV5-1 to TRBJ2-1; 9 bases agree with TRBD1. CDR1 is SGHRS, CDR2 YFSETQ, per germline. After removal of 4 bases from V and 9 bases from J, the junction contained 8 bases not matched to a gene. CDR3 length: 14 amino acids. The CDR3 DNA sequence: TGCGCCAGCAGCCAGGGACAGGGTAAGGGTGAGCAGTTCTTC. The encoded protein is CASSQGQGKGEQFF.

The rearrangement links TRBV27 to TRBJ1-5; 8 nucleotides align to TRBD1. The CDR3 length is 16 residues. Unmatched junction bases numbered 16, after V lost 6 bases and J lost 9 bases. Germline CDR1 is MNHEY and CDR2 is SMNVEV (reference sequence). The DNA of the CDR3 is TGTGCCAGCAGCCTTTCGGACAGGGCCGGGGGAGGGCCCCAGCATTTT. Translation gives CASSLSDRAGGGPQHF.

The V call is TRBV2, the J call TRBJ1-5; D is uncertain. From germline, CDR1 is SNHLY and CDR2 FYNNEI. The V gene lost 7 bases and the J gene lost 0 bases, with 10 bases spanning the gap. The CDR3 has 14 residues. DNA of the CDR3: TGTGCCAGCAAGGCAGACCCTAGCAATCAGCCCCAGCATTTT. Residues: CASKADPSNQPQHF. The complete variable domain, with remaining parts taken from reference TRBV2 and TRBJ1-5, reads EPEVTQTPSHQVTQMGQEVILRCVPISNHLYFYWYRQILGQKVEFLVSFYNNEISEKSEIFDDQFSVERPDGSNFTLKIRSTKLEDSAMYFCASKADPSNQPQHFGDGTRLSIL.

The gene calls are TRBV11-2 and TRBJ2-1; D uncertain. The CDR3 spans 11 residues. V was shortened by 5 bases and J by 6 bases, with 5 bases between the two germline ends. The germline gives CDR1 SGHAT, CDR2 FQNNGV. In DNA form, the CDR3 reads TGTGCCAGCAGCAAGGGCAATGAGCAGTTCTTC. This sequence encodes CASSKGNEQFF. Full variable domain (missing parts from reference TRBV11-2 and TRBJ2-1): EAGVAQSPRYKIIEKRQSVAFWCNPISGHATLYWYQQILGQGPKLLIQFQNNGVVDDSQLPKDRFSAERLKGVDSTLKIQPAKLEDSAVYLCASSKGNEQFFGPGTRLTVL.

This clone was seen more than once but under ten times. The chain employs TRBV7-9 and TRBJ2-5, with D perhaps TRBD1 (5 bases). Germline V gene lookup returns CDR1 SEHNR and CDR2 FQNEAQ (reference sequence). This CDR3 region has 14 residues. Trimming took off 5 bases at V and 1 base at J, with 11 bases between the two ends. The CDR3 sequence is CASSATGRQETQYF. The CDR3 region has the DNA TGTGCCAGCAGCGCAACAGGACGCCAAGAGACCCAGTACTTC.

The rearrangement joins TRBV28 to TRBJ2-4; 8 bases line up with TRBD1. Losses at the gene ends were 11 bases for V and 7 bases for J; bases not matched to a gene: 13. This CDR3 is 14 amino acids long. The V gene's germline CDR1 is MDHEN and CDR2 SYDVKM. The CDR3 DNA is TGTGCCGGACCAGGGGGCAAGGTGTTGAACATTCAGTACTTC. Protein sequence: CAGPGGKVLNIQYF. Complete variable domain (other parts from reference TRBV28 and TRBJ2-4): DVKVTQSSRYLVKRTGEKVFLECVQDMDHENMFWYRQDPGLGLRLIYFSYDVKMKEKGDIPEGYSVSREKKERFSLILESASTNQTSMYLCAGPGGKVLNIQYFGAGTRLSVL.

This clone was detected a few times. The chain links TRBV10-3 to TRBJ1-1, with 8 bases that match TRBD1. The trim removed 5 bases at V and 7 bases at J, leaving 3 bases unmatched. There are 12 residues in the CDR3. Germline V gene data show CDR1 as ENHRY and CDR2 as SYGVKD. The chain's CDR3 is CAISQGAVEAFF. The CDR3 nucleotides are TGTGCCATCAGTCAGGGGGCAGTTGAAGCTTTCTTT.

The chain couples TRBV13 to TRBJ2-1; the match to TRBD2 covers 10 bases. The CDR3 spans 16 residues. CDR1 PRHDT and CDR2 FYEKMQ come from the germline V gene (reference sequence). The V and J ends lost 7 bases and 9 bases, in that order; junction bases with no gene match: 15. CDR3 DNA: TGTGCCAGCAACCCTAGCGGGAGCGGGTCGGGGAGTGAGCAGTTCTTC. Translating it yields CASNPSGSGSGSEQFF.

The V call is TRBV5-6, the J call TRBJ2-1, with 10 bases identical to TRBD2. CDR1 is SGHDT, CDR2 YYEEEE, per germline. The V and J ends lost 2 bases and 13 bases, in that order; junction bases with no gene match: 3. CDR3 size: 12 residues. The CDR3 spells CASSFTSGDQFF. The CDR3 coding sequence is TGTGCCAGCAGCTTTACTAGCGGGGACCAGTTCTTC.

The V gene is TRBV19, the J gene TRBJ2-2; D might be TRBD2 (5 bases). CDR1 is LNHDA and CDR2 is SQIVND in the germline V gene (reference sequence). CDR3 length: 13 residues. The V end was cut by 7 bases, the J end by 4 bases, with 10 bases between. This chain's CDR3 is CASNPSGTGELFF. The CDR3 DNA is TGTGCCAGTAACCCGAGCGGCACCGGGGAGCTGTTTTTT.

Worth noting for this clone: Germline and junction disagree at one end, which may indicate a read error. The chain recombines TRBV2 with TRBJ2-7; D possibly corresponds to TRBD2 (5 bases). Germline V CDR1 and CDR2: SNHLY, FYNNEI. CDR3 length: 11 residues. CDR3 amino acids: CASTEREGPVF. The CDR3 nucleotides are TGTGCCAGCACCGAAAGAGAGGGCCCAGTTTTC.

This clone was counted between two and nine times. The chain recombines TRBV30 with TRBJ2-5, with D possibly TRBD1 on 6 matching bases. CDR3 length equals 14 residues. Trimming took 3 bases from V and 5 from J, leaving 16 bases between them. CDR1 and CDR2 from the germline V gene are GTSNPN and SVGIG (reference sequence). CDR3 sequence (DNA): TGTGCCTGGAGGCCACTGGGGGCCGGGGAGACCCAGTACTTC. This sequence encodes CAWRPLGAGETQYF.

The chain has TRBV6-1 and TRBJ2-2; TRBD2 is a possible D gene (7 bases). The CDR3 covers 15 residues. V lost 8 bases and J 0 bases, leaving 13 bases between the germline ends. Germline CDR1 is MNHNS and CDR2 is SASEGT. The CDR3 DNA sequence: TGTGCCAGCGAATCGGGGGGCGCGAACACCGGGGAGCTGTTTTTT. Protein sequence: CASESGGANTGELFF.

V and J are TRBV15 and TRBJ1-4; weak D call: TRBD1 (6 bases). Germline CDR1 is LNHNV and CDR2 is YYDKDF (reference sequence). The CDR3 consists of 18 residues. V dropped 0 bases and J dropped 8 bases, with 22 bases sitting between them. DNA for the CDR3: TGTGCCACCAGCAGAGATTTGGTCATCCAGGGGCCAAAAGAAAAACTGTTTTTT. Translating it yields CATSRDLVIQGPKEKLFF.

CDR3 DNA sequence: TGTGCCAGCAGCTTGGACCAGGTGAAGGGGTCCTACGAGCAGTACTTC. Translation: CASSLDQVKGSYEQYF. The chain links TRBV7-2 to TRBJ2-7, with D possibly matching TRBD1 (5 bases). The CDR3 totals 16 residues. V was clipped by 3 bases and J by 1 base, with 16 bases between them. Germline lookup yields CDR1 SGHTA and CDR2 FQGNSA.

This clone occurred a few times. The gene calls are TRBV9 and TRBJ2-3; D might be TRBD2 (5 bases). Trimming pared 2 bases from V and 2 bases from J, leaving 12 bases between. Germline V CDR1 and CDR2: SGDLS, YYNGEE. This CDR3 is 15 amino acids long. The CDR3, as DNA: TGTGCCAGCAGCGTCGCCGGACTCCTCACAGATACGCAGTATTTT. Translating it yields CASSVAGLLTDTQYF.